This TCR beta chain was obtained from a study of T cells of healthy individuals. CDR1 is KGHDR and CDR2 is SFDVKD in the germline V gene. The CDR3 has 15 residues. V was trimmed by 4 bases and J by 2 bases, leaving 11 bases between them. This clonotype has ten or more counts. TCRdb itself ran the 5' RACE reads through MiXCR, one entry per CDR3 protein. In the table there are tens of thousands of distinct CDR3 sequences, about 15% of which are singletons. The source of this sequence is a human donor in good health. The chain joins TRBV24-1 to TRBJ1-5, with D unclear. CDR3 amino acids: CATSEAGRGNQPQHF. The DNA for the CDR3 is TGTGCCACCAGTGAGGCGGGAAGGGGCAATCAGCCCCAGCATTTT.